Shown below are 15 T cell receptor beta chains from a single sample sequenced in a study of blood T cells in healthy people across ages. A second 7 to 11 cycle PCR used barcoded and J-beta primers. TCRdb redid the calling of the 5' RACE reads with MiXCR, one entry per CDR3 protein. The profile shows almost 1 million distinct CDR3 sequences, just over 50% of them singletons. What was sequenced was blood. All receptors derive from a woman aged 55-70 years in good health.

The chain joins TRBV4-3 to TRBJ2-5; 8 nucleotides match TRBD1. CDR3 length equals 15 residues. The V gene's germline CDR1 is LGHNA and CDR2 YSLEER. J lost 5 bases, V lost 6 bases, and 11 bases had no gene match. The CDR3: CASSGDDTGGETQYF. Here the CDR3 DNA reads TGCGCCAGCAGTGGAGACGACACAGGGGGGGAGACCCAGTACTTC.

This clonotype was recorded at least ten times. The chain employs TRBV6-5 and TRBJ2-7; 7 positions agree with TRBD1. J was trimmed by 6 bases and V by 6 bases; bases with no gene match: 2. Looked up from germline, CDR1 is MNHEY and CDR2 is SVGAGI. The length of the CDR3 is 11 residues. The CDR3 reads CASRSGGEQYF. CDR3 DNA: TGTGCCAGCAGATCAGGGGGCGAGCAGTACTTC.

V gene TRBV28 combines with J gene TRBJ1-2; tentative D call: TRBD1 (5 bases). Between the trimmed V and J ends, which lost 3 bases and 6 bases, there was a span of 11 bases. Per the germline V gene, CDR1 is MDHEN and CDR2 is SYDVKM. The CDR3 runs to 13 residues. The CDR3 region is CASSLEGRNGYTF. The CDR3 region has the DNA TGTGCCAGCAGTTTGGAGGGGCGCAATGGCTACACCTTC.

CDR3 region: CASSGLVFYEQYF. DNA of the CDR3: TGTGCCAGCAGTGGTCTGGTCTTCTACGAGCAGTACTTC. V is TRBV6-2 or TRBV6-3 and J is TRBJ2-5, with D unclear. The better agreement between TRBJ2-7 and the DNA end casts doubt on the J call. The CDR3 sequence is 13 residues long. Germline assignment: CDR1 MNHEY and CDR2 SVGEGT.

The genes are TRBV21-1 and TRBJ2-2; the DNA was not used to check the table's D call, TRBD2. TRBV21-1 constitutes a pseudogene. The CDR3 extends over 21 amino acids. The CDR3 nucleotides are TGTGCCAGCAGCAAATGGGTACAGTTTGTTAAGGACTCACCGAACACCGGGGAGCTGTTTTTT. The encoded protein is CASSKWVQFVKDSPNTGELFF.

The table lists this clonotype with a few counts. The chain uses TRBV11-1 and TRBJ2-3; D call uncertain. The CDR3 loop spans 16 amino acids. The V end was cut by 3 bases, the J end by 2 bases, with 15 bases between. Germline CDR1 and CDR2: SGHAT and FQDESV (reference sequence). CDR3 in DNA: TGTGCCAGCAGCTTTGTTGCGCGACAACTCACAGATACGCAGTATTTT. Residues: CASSFVARQLTDTQYF.

The V gene is TRBV4-2, the J gene TRBJ2-5; TRBD2 matches 13 bases. Germline assignment: CDR1 LGHNA and CDR2 YNFKEQ. Trimming at V came to 4 bases and at J to 4 bases, leaving 6 bases not matched to a gene. This CDR3 has 16 amino acids. CDR3 in amino acids: CASSPGLAGEGETQYF. The CDR3 DNA reads as TGTGCCAGCAGCCCCGGACTAGCGGGAGAGGGAGAGACCCAGTACTTC.

This chain links TRBV12-3 or TRBV12-4 with TRBJ2-4, with 8 bases matching TRBD2. CDR3 length equals 15 residues. V gave up 1 base and J gave up 7 bases; unmatched junction bases: 6. This CDR3 reads CASSLGLAGSNIQYF. The CDR3 DNA follows: TGTGCCAGCAGTTTAGGGTTAGCGGGAAGCAACATTCAGTACTTC.

The chain has TRBV12-3 or TRBV12-4 and TRBJ2-5, with 10 bases lining up with TRBD1. V dropped 6 bases and J dropped 2; count of bases not matched to a gene: 6. The CDR3 sequence is 15 residues long. CDR3 loop: CASSRTGGVQETQYF. The CDR3 DNA reads as TGTGCCAGCAGCCGGACAGGGGGTGTACAAGAGACCCAGTACTTC.

This rearrangement joins TRBV3-1 to TRBJ2-5; D remains unclear. This CDR3 has 15 residues. V dropped 0 bases and J dropped 2 bases, with 10 bases sitting between them. Germline V gene data show CDR1 as LGHDT and CDR2 as YNNKEL (reference sequence). CDR3 in DNA: TGTGCCAGCAGCCAAGATACGGAGATTCAAGAGACCCAGTACTTC. Translating gives CASSQDTEIQETQYF.

This clonotype has a handful of counts. The rearrangement joins TRBV4-1 to TRBJ2-3; 7 positions match TRBD2. This CDR3 is built from 18 residues. The ends lost 3 bases at V and 7 bases at J; junction bases unmatched: 19. Germline-derived CDR1 and CDR2 are MGHRA and YSYEKL. CDR3 in DNA: TGCGCCAGCAGCCAGTCCACGTCGGCTAGCGGCTCCTGGAATACGCAGTATTTT. This translates into CASSQSTSASGSWNTQYF.

The V call is TRBV5-1, the J call TRBJ1-1; tentatively, D is TRBD1 (5 bases). This CDR3 region has 13 residues. Trimming pared 5 bases from V and 6 bases from J, leaving 14 bases between. Germline CDR1 and CDR2: SGHRS and YFSETQ. The CDR3 DNA is TGCGCCAGCAGGGGACCAACCTCCCCTGAAGCTTTCTTT. Its protein is CASRGPTSPEAFF.

The chain couples TRBV20-1 to TRBJ2-6; TRBD2 matches 9 bases. Germline values: CDR1 DFQATT, CDR2 SNEGSKA (reference sequence). The V gene end was trimmed by 8 bases and the J gene end by 3 bases; junction bases not matched to a gene: 11. The CDR3 loop spans 16 amino acids. The CDR3 loop is CSTKTIAGDGANVLTF. DNA of the CDR3: TGCAGTACCAAGACGATAGCGGGAGATGGGGCCAACGTCCTGACTTTC.

The chain has TRBV5-1 and TRBJ2-1; possibly TRBD2 for D (5 bases). Looked up from germline, CDR1 is SGHRS and CDR2 is YFSETQ. The length of the CDR3 is 13 residues. Trimming shortened V by 4 bases and J by 6 bases, and 11 bases separated the two germline ends. CDR3 amino acids: CASSPATSNEQFF. CDR3 bases: TGCGCCAGCAGCCCGGCAACTAGCAATGAGCAGTTCTTC.

The gene calls are TRBV12-3 or TRBV12-4 and TRBJ2-3; a weak D match, TRBD1 (6 bases). The CDR3 runs to 19 residues. The ends were cut back, 2 bases at V and 0 bases at J, with 21 bases in the middle. CDR3 loop: CASSLRRGSHQTSTDTQYF. CDR3 nucleotides: TGTGCCAGCAGTTTACGAAGGGGGAGCCATCAGACTAGCACAGATACGCAGTATTTT.